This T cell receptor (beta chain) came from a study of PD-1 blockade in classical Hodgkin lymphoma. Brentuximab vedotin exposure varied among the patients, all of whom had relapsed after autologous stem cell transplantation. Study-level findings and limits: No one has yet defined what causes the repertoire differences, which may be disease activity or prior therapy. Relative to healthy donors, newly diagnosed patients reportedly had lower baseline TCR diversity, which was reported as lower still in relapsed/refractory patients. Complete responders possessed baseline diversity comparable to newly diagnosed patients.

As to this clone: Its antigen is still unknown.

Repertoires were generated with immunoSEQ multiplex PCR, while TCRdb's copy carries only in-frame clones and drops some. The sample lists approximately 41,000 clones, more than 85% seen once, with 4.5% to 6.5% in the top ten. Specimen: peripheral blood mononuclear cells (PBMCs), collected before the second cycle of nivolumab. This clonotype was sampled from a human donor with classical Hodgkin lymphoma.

CDR3 nucleotide sequence: TGTGCCAGCAGTCGGGACAGGGAATTTTCACCCCTCCACTTT. Protein sequence: CASSRDREFSPLHF. V is TRBV28 and J is TRBJ1-6; TRBD1 matches 9 bases. V shed 5 bases and J 9 bases; nucleotides not matched to a gene: 5. There are 14 residues in the CDR3. Germline V gene data show CDR1 as MDHEN and CDR2 as SYDVKM. The full variable domain, its missing parts supplied by reference TRBV28 and TRBJ1-6, is DVKVTQSSRYLVKRTGEKVFLECVQDMDHENMFWYRQDPGLGLRLIYFSYDVKMKEKGDIPEGYSVSREKKERFSLILESASTNQTSMYLCASSRDREFSPLHFGNGTRLTVT.